This T cell receptor beta chain was sequenced during a study of OX40 agonist ivuxolimab in advanced cancers. Broader study findings: The CD4+ and CD8+ T cells in the blood had expanded clonally by week 6 at 0.1 to 3.0 mg/kg. Low clonal expansion, among the lowest seen, marked partial responders at 0.1-3.0 mg/kg. Among expanded peripheral T cells, antigen specificity went undetermined.

On this clone: As yet, its antigen is unknown.

TCRdb keeps only in-frame clones here, not all; method: immunoSEQ multiplex PCR. The data contain 85,000 to 100,000 clones, over 75% of them singletons. The clonotype originates from an adult with an advanced solid tumor such as melanoma, head and neck, liver or kidney cancer. The sample in question was CD4+ or CD8+ T cells sorted from blood, obtained in a trial of the OX40 agonist ivuxolimab.

CDR3 bases: TGTGCCACCAGCCCCCGGGACCGCCTTTACAATGAGCAGTTCTTC. It specifies CATSPRDRLYNEQFF. V usage is TRBV15 and J usage is TRBJ2-1; D might be TRBD1 or TRBD2, each matching 5 bases. Germline CDR1 and CDR2: LNHNV and YYDKDF (reference sequence). CDR3 size: 15 residues. V was clipped by 5 bases and J by 4 bases, with 15 bases between them.